Below, 17 T cell receptor beta chains from the same sample are listed, as sequenced in a study of T cell changes during pregnancy in multiple sclerosis (dated by TCRdb to the late 2010s). The method was the immunoSEQ multiplex PCR assay. In its TCRdb copy, this immuneACCESS table keeps in-frame sequences only and misses some clones. Where compared with another copy, unresolved V genes explain less than half of these, and the others have no known cause. This sample comprises 30,000 to 50,000 clones, around nine tenths of them detected only once. The biggest ten clones account for around 0.47% of the sample. Sequenced material: CD4+ T cells from peripheral blood mononuclear cells, taken in the first trimester of pregnancy. These receptors all stem from a female donor in good health, enrolled as a control in a pregnancy study.

This chain links TRBV30 with TRBJ1-6; D not resolved. This CDR3 is built from 14 residues. V lost 2 bases to trimming and J lost 7 bases, with 12 bases between them. Germline V gives CDR1 GTSNPN, CDR2 SVGIG (reference sequence). The CDR3 DNA reads TGTGCCTGGAGTCGTGGCCAGGTCAATTCACCCCTCCACTTT. Translation gives CAWSRGQVNSPLHF.

V is TRBV19 and J is TRBJ2-5; 15 bases align to TRBD2. The CDR3 is made up of 16 amino acids. Germline lookup yields CDR1 LNHDA and CDR2 SQIVND (reference sequence). Trimming removed 5 bases from V and 5 bases from J; junction bases left unmatched: 6. CDR3 in amino acids: CASSSGLAGGRETQYF. DNA for the CDR3: TGTGCCAGTAGTTCCGGACTAGCGGGGGGGCGGGAGACCCAGTACTTC.

In its sample, this clone was seen a few times. V is TRBV28 and J is TRBJ1-6; TRBD1 might be the D (6 bases). The CDR3 contains 12 residues. Germline V gives CDR1 MDHEN, CDR2 SYDVKM. Trimming removed 6 bases from V and 14 bases from J, with 14 bases in between. The CDR3 nucleotides read TGTGCCAGCAGCGTAACAGGGCTCGCCCTCCACTTT. Its protein is CASSVTGLALHF. Together with reference TRBV28 and TRBJ1-6, the CDR3 gives the full variable domain: DVKVTQSSRYLVKRTGEKVFLECVQDMDHENMFWYRQDPGLGLRLIYFSYDVKMKEKGDIPEGYSVSREKKERFSLILESASTNQTSMYLCASSVTGLALHFGNGTRLTVT.

The chain couples TRBV4-2 to TRBJ2-3; TRBD2 aligns across 8 bases. The CDR3 is 16 residues long. CDR1 is LGHNA, CDR2 YNFKEQ, per germline. With V trimmed by 0 bases and J by 1 base, 3 bases remained unmatched. The CDR3 region has the DNA TGTGCCAGCAGCCAAGAGGGCGGGGGGCGCACAGATACGCAGTATTTT. Translated: CASSQEGGGRTDTQYF.

The V call is TRBV4-1, the J call TRBJ1-1, with D possibly matching TRBD1 (5 bases). Per germline, CDR1 MGHRA and CDR2 YSYEKL. Between the trimmed V and J ends, which lost 3 bases and 6 bases, there was a span of 17 bases. The CDR3 is 15 residues long. DNA of the CDR3: TGCGCCAGCAGCCAGGCGGACTTCGGGGGGTCTGAAGCTTTCTTT. This sequence encodes CASSQADFGGSEAFF.

The chain recombines TRBV7-3 with TRBJ2-3, with 16 bases lining up with TRBD2. J was trimmed by 4 bases and V by 5 bases; bases with no gene match: 3. The CDR3 extends over 16 amino acids. The germline V gene encodes CDR1 SGHTA and CDR2 FQGTGA. The CDR3 coding sequence is TGTGCCAGCAGCCCCGGGACTAGCGGGGGGGCAGATACGCAGTATTTT. It yields the protein CASSPGTSGGADTQYF.

This clone occurred once. This chain uses TRBV7-6 with TRBJ2-7; 10 nucleotides agree with TRBD1. Germline assignment: CDR1 SGHVS and CDR2 FNYEAQ. J was trimmed by 4 bases and V by 5 bases; bases with no gene match: 8. The CDR3 covers 15 residues. The CDR3 DNA follows: TGTGCCAGCAGCCAACAGGGACAGGGGCCTTACGAGCAGTACTTC. Its translation: CASSQQGQGPYEQYF.

The V gene is TRBV5-1, the J gene TRBJ2-3, with TRBD2 matching over 14 bases. Germline CDR1 SGHRS, CDR2 YFSETQ. The CDR3 length is 17 residues. The junction had 8 bases not matched to a gene; V was cut back by 4 bases and J by 4 bases. The CDR3 spells CASSQTSGGAFADTQYF. In nucleotides, the CDR3 is TGCGCCAGCAGCCAGACTAGCGGGGGGGCCTTTGCAGATACGCAGTATTTT.

The chain joins TRBV29-1 to TRBJ2-3, with a tentative D call TRBD2 (6 bases). Trimming stripped 4 bases from V and 6 bases from J, with 17 bases between. CDR1 is SQVTM and CDR2 is ANQGSEA in the germline V gene. The CDR3 is 14 amino acids. Written as DNA, the CDR3 is TGCAGCGTTGGATGGTCGACTAGTTCGGATACGCAGTATTTT. Protein: CSVGWSTSSDTQYF.

V is TRBV4-1 and J is TRBJ2-1; 10 bases map to TRBD2. Germline V lookup: CDR1 MGHRA, CDR2 YSYEKL. V trimming: 0 bases; J trimming: 3 bases; junction bases outside the gene matches: 5. The CDR3 has 17 residues. The CDR3 DNA follows: TGCGCCAGCAGCCAAGAGGGGAGGACTAGCGGCTACAATGAGCAGTTCTTC. Amino acids: CASSQEGRTSGYNEQFF.

The chain has TRBV5-8 and TRBJ1-6; TRBD1 agrees at 7 bases. V shed 5 bases, J shed 8 bases, and the junction held 10 bases outside the gene matches. Germline CDR1 reads SGHTS; CDR2 reads YDEGEE. The CDR3 has 15 amino acids. The CDR3 sequence: CASSSGTAFYSPLHF. The DNA for the CDR3 is TGTGCCAGCAGTTCAGGGACAGCCTTTTATTCACCCCTCCACTTT.

The V call is TRBV7-9, the J call TRBJ1-6; 9 bases map to TRBD1. The CDR3 sequence is 12 residues long. CDR1 and CDR2 from the germline V gene are SEHNR and FQNEAQ (reference sequence). V shed 5 bases, J shed 13 bases, and the junction held 3 bases outside the gene matches. DNA for the CDR3: TGTGCCAGCAGCCGGGACAGGGCTCCCCTCCACTTT. Protein sequence: CASSRDRAPLHF.

V gene TRBV2 combines with J gene TRBJ2-5; TRBD2 matches 13 bases. The CDR3 is 16 residues long. The ends lost 6 bases at V and 5 bases at J; junction bases unmatched: 9. The germline V gene has CDR1 SNHLY and CDR2 FYNNEI. The DNA for the CDR3 is TGTGCCAGCAGAGCGAGACTAGCGGGGGGAACGGAGACCCAGTACTTC. This translates into CASRARLAGGTETQYF. The whole variable domain, filled in from reference TRBV2 and TRBJ2-5, reads EPEVTQTPSHQVTQMGQEVILRCVPISNHLYFYWYRQILGQKVEFLVSFYNNEISEKSEIFDDQFSVERPDGSNFTLKIRSTKLEDSAMYFCASRARLAGGTETQYFGPGTRLLVL.

The chain recombines TRBV7-2 with TRBJ2-3; D ambiguous. The CDR3 spans 16 residues. Germline values: CDR1 SGHTA, CDR2 FQGNSA. The V end was cut by 6 bases, the J end by 0 bases, with 16 bases between. In DNA, the CDR3 is TGTGCCAGCAGTCCGACTTATCAGACTAGCACAGATACGCAGTATTTT. Translated, it gives CASSPTYQTSTDTQYF.

V gene TRBV5-4 combines with J gene TRBJ2-1; TRBD2 agrees at 13 bases. Germline V CDR1 and CDR2: SGHNT, YYREEE (reference sequence). J gave up 5 bases and V 4 bases, and 3 bases lay outside the gene matches. This CDR3 has 15 residues. In DNA form, the CDR3 reads TGTGCCAGCAGCCCCACTAGCGGGGGGGACAATGAGCAGTTCTTC. It specifies CASSPTSGGDNEQFF.

The chain uses TRBV18 and TRBJ2-7; D may be TRBD1 (6 bases). Between the trimmed V and J ends, which lost 4 bases and 0 bases, there was a span of 10 bases. The CDR3 consists of 14 residues. The V gene's germline CDR1 is KGHSH and CDR2 LQKENI. As DNA, the CDR3 is TGTGCCAGCTCACTTACAGGGTCCTCCTACGAGCAGTACTTC. Protein product: CASSLTGSSYEQYF.

The gene calls are TRBV7-2 and TRBJ1-2; 8 positions match TRBD1. CDR3 length: 13 residues. The germline V gene encodes CDR1 SGHTA and CDR2 FQGNSA. V gave up 5 bases and J gave up 8 bases; unmatched junction bases: 7. The CDR3 reads CASSLGTGRGYTF. Written as DNA, the CDR3 is TGTGCCAGCAGCCTGGGGACAGGCAGGGGCTACACCTTC.